The clone carrying this T cell receptor beta chain was seen once. Its antigen is still unknown. The data stem from a study of molecular identifiers for immune sequencing clone quantification. TCRdb independently ran MiXCR on the PCR reads; one entry per CDR3 protein. The table shows some 96,000 distinct CDR3 sequences, with about 24% occurring only once. Using a CD8+CD4-CCR7+CD45RA+ phenotype, naive CD8 T cells were sorted. From germline, CDR1 is SGHAT and CDR2 FQNNGV. V lost 5 bases, J lost 2 bases, and 16 bases lay in between. The CDR3 totals 15 residues. Study results and limitations: Identical TCR molecules sharing a barcode could underestimate highly expanded clone sizes. Spiked Jurkat TCR RNA originating from one cell could reportedly be identified amid approximately 900,000 naive cells.

Input material: naive CD8+ T cells from blood, with Jurkat cell RNA spiked in. Regarding subset: FACS-sorted CD8+CD4-CCR7+CD45RA+ naive T cells. V and J are TRBV11-2 and TRBJ2-7; D may be TRBD2 (6 bases). This clonotype was obtained from a human donor in good health. Some libraries in this study had Jurkat cell RNA spiked in. Here the CDR3 reads CASSLIAGQAYEQYF. The CDR3 coding sequence is TGTGCCAGCAGCCTCATCGCGGGGCAAGCCTACGAGCAGTACTTC.